The 28 T cell receptor beta chains listed next were all sequenced from one sample in a study of T cell clonality in common variable immunodeficiency. General study results and limits: In common variable immunodeficiency, TCR beta chains reportedly carried fewer deletions and N-nucleotide insertions.

Their antigens are not known. Produced via immunoSEQ multiplex PCR; TCRdb's table is partial and in-frame only. Recorded here are approximately 30,000 clones, with no singletons, and the ten leading clones hold approximately 6.8%. Material for sequencing was peripheral blood mononuclear cells. These receptor sequences come from a human donor with common variable immunodeficiency.

This clone has more than one count but fewer than ten. The CDR3 end is not reached by the read, which stops 3 residues before it; the germline J gene fills it in. The chain is built from TRBV6-1 and TRBJ1-1, with TRBD1 identical over 7 bases. V was pared by 2 bases and J by 5 bases, with 5 bases of the junction left unmatched. Germline-derived CDR1 and CDR2 are MNHNS and SASEGT. The CDR3 contains 14 residues. The CDR3 loop reads CASSESTGLTEAFF. Incomplete CDR3 DNA: TGTGCCAGCAGTGAATCGACAGGGTTGACTGAA.

This clone was picked up many times. The read ends 3 residues early relative to the CDR3; the germline J gene fills the gap. The J gene is TRBJ1-2, the V gene TRBV7-6, with D perhaps TRBD1 (6 bases). The germline V and J ends were trimmed by 5 bases and 7 bases, with 11 bases remaining between them. Germline V lookup: CDR1 SGHVS, CDR2 FNYEAQ. CDR3 size: 12 residues. The CDR3 bases that were read are TGTGCCAGCAGCAAACAGGGTGCTGGC. It specifies CASSKQGAG. The CDR3 as a whole reads CASSKQGAGYTF.

This clone was recorded many times. The CDR3 extends 3 residues past the end of the read, so its final part is completed from the germline J gene. The chain recombines TRBV29-1 with TRBJ2-5; 9 nucleotides line up with TRBD1. The CDR3 contains 14 residues. Germline V lookup: CDR1 SQVTM, CDR2 ANQGSEA. After removal of 7 bases from V and 5 bases from J, the junction contained 11 bases not matched to a gene. The CDR3 DNA, read in part, is TGCAGCGACGGGACAGGGATCCGTCAGGAGACC. Its translation is CSDGTGIRQET. The CDR3 as a whole reads CSDGTGIRQETQYF.

Points on this clone: The read ends 3 residues before the CDR3 terminus; that terminus is restored from the germline J gene. The V and J genes are TRBV7-8 and TRBJ2-7; 7 bases map to TRBD1. CDR3 length equals 14 residues. Germline trimming cut 5 bases from V and 3 bases from J; bases unmatched to any gene: 7. Germline CDR1 and CDR2: SGHVS and FQNEAQ. The CDR3 loop is CASSQYRGDYEQYF. The CDR3 DNA, read in part, is TGTGCCAGCAGCCAGTACAGGGGTGACTACGAG.

As to this clone: The read comes to an end 3 residues before the CDR3 does, leaving the germline J gene to fill in the end. The V call is TRBV7-9, the J call TRBJ1-5; D perhaps matches TRBD1 (6 bases). CDR1 and CDR2 from the germline V gene are SEHNR and FQNEAQ (reference sequence). Trimming took 3 bases from V and 6 from J, leaving 15 bases between them. This CDR3 has 15 residues. Here the CDR3 reads CASSFSAGESQPQHF. Incomplete CDR3 DNA: TGTGCCAGCAGCTTTAGTGCAGGGGAAAGTCAGCCC.

There are a few counts of this clone. The CDR3 goes on 3 residues after the read ends, and that part is filled in from the germline J gene. V gene TRBV7-8 combines with J gene TRBJ2-7, with D unresolved. The CDR3 consists of 11 residues. Looked up from germline, CDR1 is SGHVS and CDR2 is FQNEAQ. The V and J ends lost 2 bases and 6 bases respectively, with 5 bases between them. CDR3 DNA, as far as it was read: TGTGCCAGCAGCTTAACGGGCGAG. It translates to CASSLTGE. The whole CDR3 is CASSLTGEQYF.

There are a few counts of this clone. The read gets to within 3 residues of the CDR3 end, and the germline J gene fills in the rest. This sequence joins TRBV5-6 and TRBJ2-7; D gene uncertain. CDR3 length: 13 amino acids. From germline, CDR1 is SGHDT and CDR2 YYEEEE. V was pared by 5 bases and J by 0 bases, with 9 bases between. CDR3: CASSLSNSYEQYF. CDR3 bases read: TGTGCCAGCAGTCTGAGCAACTCCTACGAG.

By share of the sample, this clone is medium-sized. This chain's CDR3 is CASSLVQGNQPQHF. The part of the CDR3 DNA that was read is TGTGCCAGCAGTTTAGTACAGGGGAACCAGCCC. The rearrangement joins TRBV28 to TRBJ1-5; 7 nucleotides agree with TRBD1. The read stops 3 residues short of the end of the CDR3; the missing end is completed from the germline J gene. This CDR3 is built from 14 residues. Germline CDR1 MDHEN, CDR2 SYDVKM. V dropped 2 bases and J dropped 7; count of bases not matched to a gene: 5.

Comments on this clone: The CDR3 end is not reached by the read, which stops 3 residues before it; the germline J gene fills it in. The chain has TRBV11-3 and TRBJ2-6; D unresolved. This CDR3 is built from 14 residues. Trimming took 5 bases from V and 2 from J, leaving 7 bases between them. Germline V gene data show CDR1 as SGHNT and CDR2 as YENEEA. The CDR3 protein is CASSPAAGANVLTF. The CDR3 DNA, read in part, is TGTGCCAGCAGCCCCGCGGCTGGGGCCAACGTC.

This clone was counted only a few times. The sequence runs out 3 residues before the end of the CDR3; the remainder is reconstructed from the germline J gene. V and J are TRBV30 and TRBJ2-2; possibly TRBD2 for D (6 bases). The CDR3 has 12 residues. The germline V gene has CDR1 GTSNPN and CDR2 SVGIG (reference sequence). V shed 3 bases and J shed 5 bases, with 7 bases lying between them. The CDR3 reads CAWRTRTGELFF. Incomplete CDR3 DNA: TGTGCCTGGAGGACTAGAACCGGGGAG. Using reference TRBV30 and TRBJ2-2 for the parts outside the CDR3, the full variable domain is SQTIHQWPATLVQPVGSPLSLECTVEGTSNPNLYWYRQAAGRGLQLLFYSVGIGQISSEVPQNLSASRPQDRQFILSSKKLLLSDSGFYLCAWRTRTGELFFGEGSRLTVL.

This clone was counted only a few times. The observed sequence ends 3 residues before the CDR3 terminus, with the missing tail filled in from the germline J gene. The V call is TRBV2, the J call TRBJ2-1; 7 bases align to TRBD2. Germline CDR1 SNHLY, CDR2 FYNNEI. The CDR3 spans 16 residues. The V and J ends lost 6 bases and 0 bases, in that order; junction bases with no gene match: 8. Partial CDR3 DNA: TGTGCCAGCAGAGCCGGGACTACAAACTCCTACAATGAG. It translates to CASRAGTTNSYNE. The full CDR3 protein reads CASRAGTTNSYNEQFF.

The sequenced CDR3 bases are TGTGCCAGCAGCTATGGACTAGCGGGAGGGCCCGACTACGAG. Encoded protein: CASSYGLAGGPDYE. The entire CDR3 reads CASSYGLAGGPDYEQYF. V and J are TRBV7-3 and TRBJ2-7, with 15 nucleotides matching TRBD2. The DNA ends 3 residues before the CDR3 does, and the rest of the CDR3 is filled in from the germline J gene. V lost 4 bases to trimming and J lost 3 bases; unmatched junction nucleotides: 7. From germline, CDR1 is SGHTA and CDR2 FQGTGA. This CDR3 comprises 17 residues.

This clone has more than one count but fewer than ten. The CDR3 here is CASSWTGPTGELFF. CDR3 DNA, as far as it was read: TGTGCCAGCAGCTGGACAGGTCCAACCGGGGAG. The genes are TRBV11-3 and TRBJ2-2; 7 bases are a match to TRBD1. The DNA ends 3 residues before the CDR3 does, and the rest of the CDR3 is filled in from the germline J gene. CDR3 length: 14 residues. Germline CDR1 and CDR2: SGHNT and YENEEA. With 4 bases clipped from V and 5 bases from J, the junction kept 4 bases outside the gene matches.

This clone was picked up many times. The read ends 3 residues early relative to the CDR3; the germline J gene fills the gap. The chain joins TRBV10-3 to TRBJ2-7; 7 nucleotides align to TRBD1. The ends lost 10 bases at V and 1 base at J; junction bases unmatched: 10. The CDR3 contains 14 residues. Germline values: CDR1 ENHRY, CDR2 SYGVKD. The CDR3 DNA, read in part, is TGTGCCACCTCAGGACAGGTCGCTTCCTACGAG. Translated: CATSGQVASYE. The CDR3 as a whole reads CATSGQVASYEQYF.

The part of the CDR3 DNA that was read is TGTGCCAGCAAGGGGGACCGGGGTTACAATGAG. Its translation: CASKGDRGYNE. The full CDR3 protein reads CASKGDRGYNEYTF. The chain carries TRBV6-2 or TRBV6-3 and TRBJ1-2, with D possibly TRBD1 on 6 matching bases. The read finishes 3 residues shy of the CDR3 end, and the germline J gene is used to complete it. Germline CDR1 is MNHEY and CDR2 is SVGEGT. CDR3 size: 14 residues.

The CDR3 is CASSLSSGATYEQYF. Incomplete CDR3 DNA: TGTGCCAGCAGCTTATCTAGCGGGGCGACCTACGAG. J is TRBJ2-7 and V is TRBV7-2; TRBD2 agrees at 9 bases. The read comes to an end 3 residues before the CDR3 does, leaving the germline J gene to fill in the end. In germline, CDR1 is SGHTA, CDR2 FQGNSA. Trimming removed 2 bases from V and 2 bases from J; junction bases left unmatched: 4. This CDR3 has 15 residues.

There are many counts of this clone. The read ends 3 residues before the CDR3 terminus; that terminus is restored from the germline J gene. This chain joins TRBV20-1 and TRBJ2-7; D not resolved. Germline-derived CDR1 and CDR2 are DFQATT and SNEGSKA (reference sequence). Trimming took 1 base from V and 0 from J, leaving 4 bases between them. This CDR3 contains 12 residues. The CDR3 spells CSARALSYEQYF. The part of the CDR3 DNA that was read is TGCAGTGCTAGAGCCCTCTCCTACGAG.

This clone was counted only a few times. The read terminates 3 residues before the CDR3 end, so the remaining end is supplied by the germline J gene. This sequence joins TRBV19 and TRBJ2-5, with 14 bases identical to TRBD2. The V gene's germline CDR1 is LNHDA and CDR2 SQIVND (reference sequence). V shed 4 bases, J shed 6 bases, and the junction held 4 bases outside the gene matches. The CDR3 is 15 amino acids. Partial CDR3 DNA: TGTGCCAGTAGTACTGGGACTAGCGGGAGTAAGACC. Translation: CASSTGTSGSKT. The whole CDR3 sequence reads CASSTGTSGSKTQYF.

This clone is medium-sized by share. The CDR3 extends 3 residues past the end of the read, so its final part is completed from the germline J gene. The chain joins TRBV20-1 to TRBJ2-1, with TRBD1 identical over 7 bases. Per germline, CDR1 DFQATT and CDR2 SNEGSKA (reference sequence). The V gene end was trimmed by 6 bases and the J gene end by 7 bases; junction bases not matched to a gene: 3. The CDR3 is made up of 11 amino acids. CDR3 sequence reads: CSASTGNEQFF. CDR3 bases read: TGCAGTGCCTCGACAGGGAATGAG.

This clone was seen a handful of times. This CDR3 reads CSVDPGRGRSETQYF. CDR3 DNA (partial): TGCAGCGTTGATCCCGGCAGGGGGCGCAGTGAGACC. This chain joins TRBV29-1 and TRBJ2-5; 8 bases are shared with TRBD1. The read terminates 3 residues before the CDR3 end, so the remaining end is supplied by the germline J gene. CDR1 and CDR2 (germline): SQVTM, ANQGSEA. Unmatched junction bases numbered 11, after V lost 3 bases and J lost 5 bases. This CDR3 is built from 15 residues.

This clone was counted between two and nine times. The read is 3 residues too short to cover the CDR3 end, so that end is filled in from the germline J gene. J is TRBJ2-2 and V is TRBV19, with D hard to call. CDR3 length: 12 residues. Trimming shortened V by 5 bases and J by 8 bases, and 9 bases separated the two germline ends. In germline, CDR1 is LNHDA, CDR2 SQIVND (reference sequence). CDR3 in amino acids: CASSDSSGELFF. The part of the CDR3 DNA that was read is TGTGCCAGTAGTGACTCCTCGGGGGAG.

This clone was detected ten times or more. CDR3 DNA, as far as it was read: TGTGCCAGCAGCCCAAGCGGGAGGGTCTACGAG. This encodes CASSPSGRVYE. The whole CDR3 sequence reads CASSPSGRVYEQYF. The V gene is TRBV11-3, the J gene TRBJ2-7, with 10 bases lining up with TRBD2. The read ends 3 residues before the CDR3 terminus; that terminus is restored from the germline J gene. The V segment lost 5 bases and the J segment 3 bases; nucleotides outside the gene matches: 4. Per the germline V gene, CDR1 is SGHNT and CDR2 is YENEEA. This CDR3 is built from 14 residues.

This clone was detected many times. Read data end 3 residues before the CDR3 end; the end is taken from the germline J gene. This chain uses TRBV7-9 with TRBJ1-1, with 7 positions matching TRBD1. Unmatched junction bases numbered 2, after V lost 6 bases and J lost 1 base. Germline lookup yields CDR1 SEHNR and CDR2 FQNEAQ (reference sequence). This CDR3 contains 13 residues. The DNA read from the CDR3 is TGTGCCAGCAGTCGGGACAGGAACACTGAA. Amino acid sequence: CASSRDRNTE. The whole CDR3 protein is CASSRDRNTEAFF.

This clone appeared a few times. With the read ending 3 residues before the CDR3 end, the germline J gene is used to fill in that end. This chain links TRBV11-3 with TRBJ2-5, with 7 positions matching TRBD1. Per germline, CDR1 SGHNT and CDR2 YENEEA. The ends lost 5 bases at V and 5 bases at J; junction bases unmatched: 5. CDR3 length equals 13 residues. CDR3 region: CASSPGQAETQYF. The CDR3 bases that were read are TGTGCCAGCAGCCCCGGACAGGCGGAGACC.

This clone was found many times. Sequencing ends 3 residues short of the CDR3 end; the germline J gene provides the rest. The chain couples TRBV4-2 to TRBJ2-2, with TRBD2 identical over 11 bases. V dropped 4 bases and J dropped 8; count of bases not matched to a gene: 12. Germline-derived CDR1 and CDR2 are LGHNA and YNFKEQ. The CDR3 spans 17 residues. Incomplete CDR3 DNA: TGTGCCAGCAGCCGCCTAGGGCTAGCGGGAGGTAGGGGGGAG. Amino acids: CASSRLGLAGGRGE. The CDR3 reads in full as CASSRLGLAGGRGELFF.

This clone has a count of ten or more. Sequencing ends 3 residues short of the CDR3 end; the germline J gene provides the rest. V usage is TRBV7-2 and J usage is TRBJ2-3; D is perhaps TRBD2 (5 bases). Germline V gene lookup returns CDR1 SGHTA and CDR2 FQGNSA. The germline V and J ends were trimmed by 4 bases and 4 bases, with 12 bases remaining between them. This CDR3 region has 14 residues. CDR3 DNA (partial): TGTGCCAGCAGCTGGCCTAGCACGCCAGATACG. It encodes CASSWPSTPDT. The entire CDR3 sequence reads CASSWPSTPDTQYF.

This clone was detected only a few times. The CDR3 here is CAWGLRTASSYNSPLHF. CDR3 bases read: TGTGCCTGGGGCCTGCGGACAGCGAGCTCCTATAATTCACCC. V gene TRBV30 combines with J gene TRBJ1-6; possibly TRBD1 for D (6 bases). The CDR3 extends 3 residues past the end of the read, so its final part is completed from the germline J gene. CDR3 size: 17 residues. Germline assignment: CDR1 GTSNPN and CDR2 SVGIG (reference sequence). Trimming left V 5 bases short and J 0 bases short, with 17 bases between.

This clone appeared many times. The read ends 3 residues shy of where the CDR3 ends; the end is completed using the germline J gene. The J gene is TRBJ2-1, the V gene TRBV7-1, with 8 nucleotides matching TRBD2. TRBV7-1 falls under the ORF class, with uncertain function. CDR3 length: 22 amino acids. The V and J ends lost 3 bases and 0 bases, in that order; junction bases with no gene match: 22. The sequenced CDR3 bases are TGTGCCAGCAGCTCGACCTATAGCGGGATCAAGGGAGGGATAAGCTCCTACAATGAG. Amino acid sequence: CASSSTYSGIKGGISSYNE. The whole CDR3 reads CASSSTYSGIKGGISSYNEQFF.